This TCR beta chain comes out of a study of CD8+ T cells in alopecia areata. Study-wide results and limits: Whereas mice showed it more clearly, TCR sharing across patients was murkier, possibly because of HLA. Sequenced scalp T cells also include alphabeta T cells resident in normal skin. Lesional scalp exceeded normal scalp in clonality, especially in alopecia totalis/universalis.

Trimming left V 2 bases short and J 4 bases short, with 9 bases between. Germline loops: CDR1 LGHNT, CDR2 FRNRAP. This CDR3 contains 13 residues. Following RNA extraction, reverse transcription yielded cDNA that acted as the sequencing template. Clones were read by immunoSEQ multiplex PCR, and TCRdb kept only the in-frame ones, dropping some. This table has about 64,000 clones, around 44% appearing once. The table lists this clone with a few counts. The antigen remains undetermined. A FACSAria was used to sort CD4+ and CD8+ T cells. These cells came from PBMCs. The clonotype was recovered from a human donor with alopecia areata. V gene TRBV12-5 combines with J gene TRBJ2-7; no definite D call. Sequencing used NKG2D-low CD8+ T cells sorted from blood. Written as DNA, the CDR3 is TGTGCTAGTGGTTTGCCTCCAGCTTACGAGCAGTACTTC. Protein sequence: CASGLPPAYEQYF.